Shown below are 12 T cell receptor beta chains from a single sample sequenced in a study of Graves' ophthalmopathy and Graves' hyperthyroidism. The TCR beta CDR3 regions underwent amplification from RNA transcripts. First-round RT-PCR employed HTBI primers, with a second-round multiplex PCR after it. TCRdb redid the calling of the multiplex PCR reads with MiXCR, one entry per CDR3 protein. The repertoire consists of over a million distinct CDR3 sequences, with 36% occurring once and the leading ten covering 11%. Sequenced input: peripheral blood or thyroid tissue (not recorded which). The receptor set was obtained from an adult man with Graves' hyperthyroidism.

Many counts were recorded for this clonotype. This rearrangement joins TRBV7-6 to TRBJ2-7, with D tentatively TRBD1 (7 bases). V was clipped by 4 bases and J by 3 bases, with 25 bases between them. The CDR3 consists of 18 residues. The V gene's germline CDR1 is SGHVS and CDR2 FNYEAQ. The CDR3 DNA reads TGTGCCAGCAGCTCTTCTCCGCCTAGACAGGGAGGCAGCTACGAGCAGTACTTC. Protein sequence: CASSSSPPRQGGSYEQYF.

This clonotype appeared a few times. The chain has TRBV6-6 and TRBJ2-6; D remains ambiguous. CDR1 and CDR2 (germline): MNHNY, SVGAGI (reference sequence). This CDR3 comprises 16 residues. The V end lost 2 bases, the J end lost 1 base, and 9 bases lay between the germline ends. CDR3: CASSYETQSGANVLTF. The CDR3 bases are TGTGCCAGCAGTTACGAGACTCAATCTGGGGCCAACGTCCTGACTTTC.

This chain connects TRBV7-6 to TRBJ1-1; maybe TRBD1 (6 bases). Germline values: CDR1 SGHVS, CDR2 FNYEAQ. The CDR3 contains 15 residues. The V end was cut by 4 bases, the J end by 0 bases, with 12 bases between. The CDR3, as DNA: TGTGCCAGCAGCTCCTCGCAGGGGTTGAACACTGAAGCTTTCTTT. Its translation: CASSSSQGLNTEAFF. Using reference TRBV7-6 and TRBJ1-1 for the parts outside the CDR3, the full variable domain is GAGVSQSPRYKVTKRGQDVALRCDPISGHVSLYWYRQALGQGPEFLTYFNYEAQQDKSGLPNDRFSAERPEGSISTLTIQRTEQRDSAMYRCASSSSQGLNTEAFFGQGTRLTVV.

This clonotype was seen ten or more times. The rearrangement joins TRBV3-1 to TRBJ2-7, with D possibly called TRBD1 or TRBD2 (6 bases each). Germline lookup yields CDR1 LGHDT and CDR2 YNNKEL (reference sequence). Trimming removed 5 bases from V and 5 bases from J, with 13 bases in between. CDR3 length equals 13 residues. Written as DNA, the CDR3 is TGTGCCAGCAGCGTCCAAGGGGGGAACGAGCAGTACTTC. The encoded protein is CASSVQGGNEQYF.

This clonotype was seen once. A much larger clone differs from this one at a single base, so this may be a read error. This chain uses TRBV20-1 with TRBJ2-7; 9 positions match TRBD1. Germline-derived CDR1 and CDR2 are DFQATT and SNEGSKA (reference sequence). The CDR3 runs 15 residues. The CDR3 here is CGARERGQGLREQYF. The CDR3 DNA follows: TGCGGTGCTAGAGAGAGGGGACAGGGCCTTCGGGAGCAGTACTTC.

The gene calls are TRBV20-1 and TRBJ2-5; 10 bases agree with TRBD2. CDR1 is DFQATT and CDR2 is SNEGSKA in the germline V gene (reference sequence). This CDR3 region has 15 residues. V lost 0 bases, J lost 4 bases, and 5 bases stayed unmatched. The CDR3 coding sequence is TGCAGTGCTAGAGATGAGGCTAGCGGGAGAGAGACCCAGTACTTC. This gives the protein CSARDEASGRETQYF.

Turning to this clonotype: A much bigger clone sits one base away, suggesting this may be a read error. The V and J genes are TRBV5-4 and TRBJ2-5; the D is unclear. The J call may be faulty, since TRBJ2-7 better matches the DNA end. CDR3 size: 15 residues. Germline lookup yields CDR1 SGHNT and CDR2 YYREEE (reference sequence). CDR3 in amino acids: CAGSFLGEKSYEQYF. The CDR3 DNA is TGTGCCGGCAGCTTTCTAGGCGAGAAGTCCTACGAGCAGTACTTC.

Notes on this clonotype: Being one base from a much bigger clone, this may be a read error. The V call is TRBV7-9, the J call TRBJ2-7; D tentatively fits TRBD1 or TRBD2 (5 bases each). This CDR3 spans 13 amino acids. Germline assignment: CDR1 SEHNR and CDR2 FQNEAQ (reference sequence). The CDR3 nucleotides read TGTGCCAACAGCTTATCGACGGGGCCCGAGCAGTACTTC. This gives the protein CANSLSTGPEQYF.

This clonotype was detected a few times. Possible read error: a much larger clone is one base away. The chain recombines TRBV7-9 with TRBJ1-1; D gene unclear. This CDR3 has 13 amino acids. The germline CDR1 and CDR2 sequences are SEHNR and FQNEAQ (reference sequence). Trimming took 3 bases from V and 4 from J, leaving 9 bases between them. CDR3 loop: CASSFRKGTEAFF. For the CDR3, the DNA is TGTGCCAGCAGCTTCAGGAAGGGCACTGAAGCTTTCTTT. The entire variable domain, with the rest obtained from reference TRBV7-9 and TRBJ1-1, is as follows: DTGVSQNPRHKITKRGQNVTFRCDPISEHNRLYWYRQTLGQGPEFLTYFQNEAQLEKSRLLSDRFSAERPKGSFSTLEIQRTEQGDSAMYLCASSFRKGTEAFFGQGTRLTVV.

This clonotype was counted between two and nine times. The chain carries TRBV6-1 and TRBJ2-7; D unresolved. The germline V gene has CDR1 MNHNS and CDR2 SASEGT. This CDR3 is 12 amino acids long. V lost 6 bases to trimming and J lost 5 bases, with 11 bases between them. CDR3 residues: CASRQTWNEQYF. CDR3 coding DNA: TGTGCCAGCAGACAGACTTGGAACGAGCAGTACTTC.

The chain has TRBV10-3 and TRBJ1-1, with D hard to call. V shed 5 bases and J shed 4 bases, with 11 bases lying between them. Germline V CDR1 and CDR2: ENHRY, SYGVKD. This CDR3 is 13 amino acids long. For the CDR3, the DNA is TGTGCCATCAGTTACTCGGGTATCACTGAAGCTTTCTTT. It specifies CAISYSGITEAFF.

This clonotype showed up just a few times. V and J are TRBV3-1 and TRBJ2-2, with unresolved D. V lost 3 bases and J 6 bases, leaving 11 bases between the germline ends. This CDR3 contains 14 residues. CDR1 and CDR2 (germline): LGHDT, YNNKEL (reference sequence). The CDR3 DNA reads TGTGCCAGCAGCCACTACGACTGGGCCGGGGAGCTGTTTTTT. Translation gives CASSHYDWAGELFF.